A selection of T cell receptor beta chains follows, all from one sample in a study of cytomegalovirus exposure and HLA in healthy donors. Using immunoSEQ multiplex PCR, the repertoire was profiled, and TCRdb retains in-frame clones only, with some absent. The profile shows roughly 150,000 clones, about 88% of them singletons. Sequenced sample: PBMCs. The source of these receptors is a woman aged 18-29 years in good health and CMV-seronegative. CDR3s include the opening cysteine and the closing phenylalanine or tryptophan. The order of the fields is clone size, J gene, V gene, D gene, CDR3 protein, CDR3 DNA. The D gene is left open where the match is weak. Clone size is shown for a subset of rows, as once, few, many or a class of expanded clone.

abundance: NA
j_gene: TRBJ1-2
v_gene: TRBV5-1
d_gene: NA
CDR3aa: CASSFGGGETEDYTF
CDR3nt: TGCGCCAGCAGCTTTGGGGGGGGCGAGACGGAGGACTACACCTTC

abundance: NA
j_gene: TRBJ1-2
v_gene: TRBV7-6
d_gene: NA
CDR3aa: CASSRGDGYTF
CDR3nt: TGTGCCAGCAGCCGCGGGGATGGCTACACCTTC

abundance: NA
j_gene: TRBJ1-6
v_gene: TRBV10-3
d_gene: NA
CDR3aa: CAISVKRVSSSPLHF
CDR3nt: TGTGCCATCAGCGTCAAGAGGGTTTCCAGTTCACCCCTCCACTTT

abundance: NA
j_gene: TRBJ1-5
v_gene: TRBV28
d_gene: NA
CDR3aa: CASIRRGASNQPQHF
CDR3nt: TGTGCCAGCATACGCCGGGGGGCGAGCAATCAGCCCCAGCATTTT

abundance: few
j_gene: TRBJ1-3
v_gene: TRBV20-1
d_gene: NA
CDR3aa: CSARQADTIYF
CDR3nt: TGCAGTGCCAGACAGGCCGACACCATATATTTT

abundance: NA
j_gene: TRBJ1-3
v_gene: TRBV11-2
d_gene: NA
CDR3aa: CASSLTVSGNTIYF
CDR3nt: TGTGCCAGCAGCTTAACGGTCTCTGGAAACACCATATATTTT

abundance: NA
j_gene: TRBJ2-5
v_gene: TRBV5-4
d_gene: NA
CDR3aa: CASSFDPDTVAQYF
CDR3nt: TGTGCCAGCAGCTTCGACCCGGACACCGTGGCCCAGTACTTC

abundance: NA
j_gene: TRBJ2-3
v_gene: TRBV10-3
d_gene: NA
CDR3aa: CAISESLFGRAALDTQYF
CDR3nt: TGTGCCATCAGTGAGTCTCTTTTCGGCAGGGCCGCATTGGATACGCAGTATTTT

abundance: once
j_gene: TRBJ1-6
v_gene: TRBV20-1
d_gene: NA
CDR3aa: CSATAGPLHF
CDR3nt: TGCAGTGCTACCGCCGGGCCCCTCCACTTT

abundance: NA
j_gene: TRBJ2-1
v_gene: TRBV7-2
d_gene: NA
CDR3aa: CASSPPGSYNEQFF
CDR3nt: TGTGCCAGCAGCCCGCCGGGGTCCTACAATGAGCAGTTCTTC

abundance: NA
j_gene: TRBJ1-3
v_gene: TRBV7-9
d_gene: NA
CDR3aa: CASSSLGAQGGNTIYF
CDR3nt: TGTGCCAGCAGCTCATTAGGGGCGCAGGGGGGAAACACCATATATTTT

abundance: NA
j_gene: TRBJ2-2
v_gene: TRBV29-1
d_gene: NA
CDR3aa: CSVERTDTGELFF
CDR3nt: TGCAGCGTTGAGCGGACAGACACCGGGGAGCTGTTTTTT

abundance: NA
j_gene: TRBJ1-1
v_gene: TRBV6-5
d_gene: NA
CDR3aa: CASSLSGSVEAFF
CDR3nt: TGTGCCAGCAGTTTATCAGGGTCGGTTGAAGCTTTCTTT

abundance: NA
j_gene: TRBJ2-7
v_gene: TRBV7-7
d_gene: TRBD1
CDR3aa: CASSPSGGIYEQYF
CDR3nt: TGTGCTAGCAGCCCATCAGGGGGAATCTACGAGCAGTACTTC

abundance: NA
j_gene: TRBJ2-3
v_gene: TRBV19
d_gene: TRBD2
CDR3aa: CASSTGGGRAVDTQYF
CDR3nt: TGTGCCAGTAGTACGGGCGGCGGGAGGGCCGTAGATACGCAGTATTTT

abundance: NA
j_gene: TRBJ2-2
v_gene: TRBV4-1
d_gene: NA
CDR3aa: CASSQAAIRKAAAGELFF
CDR3nt: TGCGCCAGCAGCCAAGCCGCGATTAGGAAGGCCGCGGCCGGGGAGCTGTTTTTT

abundance: NA
j_gene: TRBJ1-5
v_gene: TRBV5-5
d_gene: TRBD1
CDR3aa: CASSLTGEPQPQHF
CDR3nt: TGTGCCAGCAGCTTAACAGGGGAACCTCAGCCCCAGCATTTT